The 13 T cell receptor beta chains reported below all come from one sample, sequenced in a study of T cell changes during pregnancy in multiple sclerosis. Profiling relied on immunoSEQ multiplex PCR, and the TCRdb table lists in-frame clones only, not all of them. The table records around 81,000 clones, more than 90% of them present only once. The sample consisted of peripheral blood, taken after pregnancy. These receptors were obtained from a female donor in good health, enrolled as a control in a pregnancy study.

As DNA, the CDR3 is TGTGCCAGCAGCCCCGGACAGGGTGAGACCCAGTACTTC. Its translation: CASSPGQGETQYF. The V and J genes are TRBV7-8 and TRBJ2-5; 8 bases fit TRBD1. This CDR3 has 13 residues. Germline V gene sequence: CDR1 SGHVS, CDR2 FQNEAQ. Trimming removed 5 bases from V and 5 bases from J; junction bases left unmatched: 4.

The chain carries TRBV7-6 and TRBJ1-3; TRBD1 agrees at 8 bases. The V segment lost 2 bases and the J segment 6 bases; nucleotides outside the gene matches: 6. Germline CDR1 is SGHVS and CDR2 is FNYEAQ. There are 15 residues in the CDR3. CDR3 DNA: TGTGCCAGCAGCTTAACGACAGGGGCATTAAACACCATATATTTT. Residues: CASSLTTGALNTIYF.

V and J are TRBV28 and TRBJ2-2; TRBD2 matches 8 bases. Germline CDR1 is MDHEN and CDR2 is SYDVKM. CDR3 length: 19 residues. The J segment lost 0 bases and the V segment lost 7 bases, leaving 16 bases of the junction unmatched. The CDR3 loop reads CASTSGGAYHLTNTGELFF. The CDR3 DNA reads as TGTGCCAGCACCTCGGGAGGGGCCTATCACCTAACGAACACCGGGGAGCTGTTTTTT. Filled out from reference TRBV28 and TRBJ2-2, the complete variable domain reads DVKVTQSSRYLVKRTGEKVFLECVQDMDHENMFWYRQDPGLGLRLIYFSYDVKMKEKGDIPEGYSVSREKKERFSLILESASTNQTSMYLCASTSGGAYHLTNTGELFFGEGSRLTVL.

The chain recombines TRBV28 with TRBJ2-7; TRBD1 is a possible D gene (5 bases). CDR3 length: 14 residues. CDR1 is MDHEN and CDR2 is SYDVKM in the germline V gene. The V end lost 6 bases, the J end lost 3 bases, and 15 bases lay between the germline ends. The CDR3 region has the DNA TGTGCCAGCAGGGGTTCGACAGTAATCTACGAGCAGTACTTC. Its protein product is CASRGSTVIYEQYF.

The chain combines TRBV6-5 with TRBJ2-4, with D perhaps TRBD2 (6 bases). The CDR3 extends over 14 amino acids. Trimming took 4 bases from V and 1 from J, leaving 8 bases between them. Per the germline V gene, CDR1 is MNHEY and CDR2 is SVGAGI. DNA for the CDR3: TGTGCCAGCAGTTCGGAGGGGGCCAAAAACATTCAGTACTTC. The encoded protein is CASSSEGAKNIQYF.

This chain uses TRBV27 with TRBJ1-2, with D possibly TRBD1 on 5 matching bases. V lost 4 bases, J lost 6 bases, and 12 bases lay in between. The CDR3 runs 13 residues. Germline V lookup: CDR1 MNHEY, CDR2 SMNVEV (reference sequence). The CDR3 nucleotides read TGTGCCAGCAGTTGGGGGGTTGGGGATGGCTACACCTTC. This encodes CASSWGVGDGYTF.

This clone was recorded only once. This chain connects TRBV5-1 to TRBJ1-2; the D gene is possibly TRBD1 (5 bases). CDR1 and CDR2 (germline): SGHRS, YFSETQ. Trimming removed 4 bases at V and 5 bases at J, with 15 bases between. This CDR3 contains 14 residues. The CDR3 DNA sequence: TGCGCCAGCAGCACTCGGATTCAGGGATATGGCTACACCTTC. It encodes CASSTRIQGYGYTF. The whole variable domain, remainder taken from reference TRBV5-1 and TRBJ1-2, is KAGVTQTPRYLIKTRGQQVTLSCSPISGHRSVSWYQQTPGQGLQFLFEYFSETQRNKGNFPGRFSGRQFSNSRSEMNVSTLELGDSALYLCASSTRIQGYGYTFGSGTRLTVV.

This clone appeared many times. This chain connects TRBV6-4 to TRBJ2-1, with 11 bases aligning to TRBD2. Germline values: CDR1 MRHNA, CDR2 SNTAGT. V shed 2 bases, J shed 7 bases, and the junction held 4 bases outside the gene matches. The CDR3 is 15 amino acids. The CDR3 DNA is TGTGCCAGCAGTGACATAACTAGCGGGGGTAATGAGCAGTTCTTC. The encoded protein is CASSDITSGGNEQFF.

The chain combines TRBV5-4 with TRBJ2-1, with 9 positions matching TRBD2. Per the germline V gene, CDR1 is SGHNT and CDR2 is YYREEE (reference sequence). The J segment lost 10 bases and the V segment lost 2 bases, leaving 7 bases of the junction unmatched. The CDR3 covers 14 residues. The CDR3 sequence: CASSFSSGKSEQFF. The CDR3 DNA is TGTGCCAGCAGCTTTTCTAGCGGGAAGTCGGAGCAGTTCTTC. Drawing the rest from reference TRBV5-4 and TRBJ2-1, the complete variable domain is ETGVTQSPTHLIKTRGQQVTLRCSSQSGHNTVSWYQQALGQGPQFIFQYYREEENGRGNFPPRFSGLQFPNYSSELNVNALELDDSALYLCASSFSSGKSEQFFGPGTRLTVL.

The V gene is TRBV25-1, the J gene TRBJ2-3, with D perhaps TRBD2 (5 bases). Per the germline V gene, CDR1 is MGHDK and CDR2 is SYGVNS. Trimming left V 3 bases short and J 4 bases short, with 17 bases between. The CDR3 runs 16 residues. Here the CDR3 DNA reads TGTGCCAGCAGTGAGCACAGCGGCGGTCATCCAGATACGCAGTATTTT. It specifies CASSEHSGGHPDTQYF.

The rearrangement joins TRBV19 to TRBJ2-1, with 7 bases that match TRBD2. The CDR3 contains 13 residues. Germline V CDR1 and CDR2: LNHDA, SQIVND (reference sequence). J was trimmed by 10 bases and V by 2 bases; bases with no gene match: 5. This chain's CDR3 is CASSIRAGIEQFF. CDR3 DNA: TGTGCCAGTAGTATAAGAGCGGGAATCGAGCAGTTCTTC. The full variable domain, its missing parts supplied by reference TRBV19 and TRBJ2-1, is DGGITQSPKYLFRKEGQNVTLSCEQNLNHDAMYWYRQDPGQGLRLIYYSQIVNDFQKGDIAEGYSVSREKKESFPLTVTSAQKNPTAFYLCASSIRAGIEQFFGPGTRLTVL.

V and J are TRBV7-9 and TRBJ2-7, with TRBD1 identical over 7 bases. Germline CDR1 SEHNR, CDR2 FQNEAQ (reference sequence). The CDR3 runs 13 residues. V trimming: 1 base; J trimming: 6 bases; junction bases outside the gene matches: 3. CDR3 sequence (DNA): TGTGCCAGCAGCTTAGGGACAGGCGGCGAGCAGTACTTC. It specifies CASSLGTGGEQYF.

The chain's CDR3 is CASSNGQGIYGYTF. CDR3 nucleotides: TGTGCCAGTAGCAATGGACAGGGGATCTATGGCTACACCTTC. The chain links TRBV19 to TRBJ1-2; 9 bases map to TRBD1. CDR1 is LNHDA and CDR2 is SQIVND in the germline V gene (reference sequence). Unmatched junction bases numbered 6, after V lost 6 bases and J lost 4 bases. CDR3 length: 14 residues. The complete variable domain, with remaining parts taken from reference TRBV19 and TRBJ1-2, reads DGGITQSPKYLFRKEGQNVTLSCEQNLNHDAMYWYRQDPGQGLRLIYYSQIVNDFQKGDIAEGYSVSREKKESFPLTVTSAQKNPTAFYLCASSNGQGIYGYTFGSGTRLTVV.